This TCR beta chain originates from a study of OX40 agonist ivuxolimab in advanced cancers. Study overall: Patients' therapy was ivuxolimab, an antibody that acts as an agonist of OX40 (CD134). Averaging approximately 60 years in age, with a range of roughly 20 to 90, the cohort was 82.7% male.

Data came from immunoSEQ multiplex PCR; TCRdb stores just in-frame clones and leaves some out. The table has around 75,000 clones, just under 90% seen once; the top ten hold about 2.3%. With baseline, cycle 4 day 1, and cycle 7 day 1 as timepoints, blood was sampled. V dropped 2 bases and J dropped 0 bases, with 11 bases sitting between them. The length of the CDR3 is 15 residues. Germline lookup yields CDR1 MNHNS and CDR2 SASEGT. The rearrangement joins TRBV6-1 to TRBJ2-7; D unresolved. This TCR derives from an adult with an advanced solid tumor such as melanoma, head and neck, liver or kidney cancer. The sequenced sample was CD4+ or CD8+ T cells sorted from blood, obtained in a trial of the OX40 agonist ivuxolimab. CDR3 sequence (DNA): TGTGCCAGCAGTGAAAAGAAAGACCTCTCCTACGAGCAGTACTTC. This codes for CASSEKKDLSYEQYF.